Below, 13 T cell receptor beta chains from the same sample are listed, as sequenced in a study of metastatic and nonmetastatic thyroid tumors. Patients had received no treatment of any kind before thyroid surgery. TCRdb reassembled clones from the PCR reads with MiXCR. The table records about 20,000 clones, 25% to 30% of them present only once. Sequencing was done on a sample of tumor tissue. The receptors originated from a male donor with papillary thyroid cancer or a benign thyroid nodule (not recorded which). Some clones in this sample may be carry-over from other donors' samples.

The chain recombines TRBV20-1 with TRBJ2-5; D is ambiguous. The CDR3 extends over 15 amino acids. CDR1 and CDR2 from the germline V gene are DFQATT and SNEGSKA (reference sequence). The V end lost 0 bases, the J end lost 1 base, and 12 bases lay between the germline ends. The CDR3 bases are TGCAGTGCTAGAGACCCCACTGACCCCCAAGAGACCCAGTACTTC. Translating it yields CSARDPTDPQETQYF.

With regard to this clone: At one end the junction does not follow the germline gene, possibly because of a read error. The chain links TRBV6-1 to TRBJ1-2; the match to TRBD1 covers 7 bases. The CDR3 is 13 residues long. Germline values: CDR1 MNHNS, CDR2 SASEGT. The CDR3: CASTLTGNYVYTF. The DNA for the CDR3 is TGTGCCAGCACCCTGACAGGGAACTATGTCTACACCTTC.

This clone was counted ten times or more. The J gene is TRBJ1-1, the V gene TRBV27; 10 nucleotides line up with TRBD1. In germline, CDR1 is MNHEY, CDR2 SMNVEV (reference sequence). The CDR3 length is 15 residues. V gave up 5 bases and J gave up 9 bases; unmatched junction bases: 12. As DNA, the CDR3 is TGTGCCAGCAGTACCTCCCCGGGACAGGGGCCTAAAGCTTTCTTT. Amino acid sequence: CASSTSPGQGPKAFF.

V gene TRBV19 combines with J gene TRBJ2-3; unclear D gene. The germline V and J ends were trimmed by 2 bases and 6 bases, with 9 bases remaining between them. In germline, CDR1 is LNHDA, CDR2 SQIVND (reference sequence). This CDR3 comprises 13 residues. The CDR3 region is CASSIIPWDTQYF. The CDR3 DNA follows: TGTGCCAGTAGTATAATTCCTTGGGATACGCAGTATTTT. The full variable domain, in which reference TRBV19 and TRBJ2-3 provide the parts outside the CDR3, is DGGITQSPKYLFRKEGQNVTLSCEQNLNHDAMYWYRQDPGQGLRLIYYSQIVNDFQKGDIAEGYSVSREKKESFPLTVTSAQKNPTAFYLCASSIIPWDTQYFGPGTRLTVL.

This clone was detected only once. The J gene is TRBJ2-2, the V gene TRBV5-1; D is unclear. The CDR3 consists of 13 residues. Germline CDR1 is SGHRS and CDR2 is YFSETQ. Trimming cost V 0 bases and J 5 bases, with 5 bases left between them. DNA of the CDR3: TGCGCCAGCAGCTTGGTGGGGACCGGGGAGCTGTTTTTT. It is translated as CASSLVGTGELFF.

There are a few counts of this clone. The chain combines TRBV28 with TRBJ1-5; TRBD1 is a possible D gene (5 bases). Trimming removed 10 bases from V and 0 bases from J, with 10 bases in between. From germline, CDR1 is MDHEN and CDR2 SYDVKM. The CDR3 consists of 13 residues. The CDR3 protein is CAIQGYSNQPQHF. The CDR3 DNA sequence: TGTGCCATCCAGGGCTATAGCAATCAGCCCCAGCATTTT.

V is TRBV5-1 and J is TRBJ2-7, with D uncertain. V was shortened by 4 bases and J by 0 bases, with 5 bases between the two germline ends. CDR3 size: 12 residues. Looked up from germline, CDR1 is SGHRS and CDR2 is YFSETQ. CDR3 bases: TGCGCCAGCAGCGCCTACTCCTACGAGCAGTACTTC. Protein product: CASSAYSYEQYF.

V gene TRBV7-6 combines with J gene TRBJ2-2; 8 bases map to TRBD1. CDR3 size: 16 residues. The V and J ends lost 4 bases and 2 bases, in that order; junction bases with no gene match: 6. CDR1 SGHVS and CDR2 FNYEAQ come from the germline V gene. The CDR3 spells CASSSYRGSNTGELFF. As DNA, the CDR3 is TGTGCCAGCAGCTCCTACAGGGGGTCTAACACCGGGGAGCTGTTTTTT.

This clone has a count of ten or more. The rearrangement joins TRBV14 to TRBJ1-2, with 12 bases fitting TRBD1. Per germline, CDR1 SGHDN and CDR2 FVKESK. Trimming took 0 bases from V and 8 from J; bases not matched to a gene: 7. The length of the CDR3 is 16 residues. The CDR3 loop reads CASSQEGQGAPGGYTF. The CDR3 region has the DNA TGTGCCAGCAGCCAAGAGGGACAGGGGGCCCCCGGCGGCTACACCTTC.

The CDR3 loop reads CASSQDGGSNQPQHF. The CDR3 DNA reads as TGCGCCAGCAGCCAAGATGGTGGGAGCAATCAGCCCCAGCATTTT. The V and J genes are TRBV4-1 and TRBJ1-5; D gene uncertain. This CDR3 is 15 amino acids long. Germline values: CDR1 MGHRA, CDR2 YSYEKL. V was pared by 0 bases and J by 1 base, with 7 bases between.

This clone appeared many times. CDR3 sequence reads: CASSPNWGESPLHF. The CDR3 DNA follows: TGTGCCAGCAGCCCAAATTGGGGTGAATCACCCCTCCACTTT. The chain recombines TRBV3-1 with TRBJ1-6; D remains unclear. The V end was cut by 4 bases, the J end by 10 bases, with 14 bases between. Germline loops: CDR1 LGHDT, CDR2 YNNKEL (reference sequence). CDR3 length equals 14 residues.

The rearrangement joins TRBV9 to TRBJ2-5; 10 nucleotides line up with TRBD2. CDR1 is SGDLS, CDR2 YYNGEE, per germline. V dropped 0 bases and J dropped 5; count of bases not matched to a gene: 4. The CDR3 is 15 amino acids. CDR3: CASSVVAGGQETQYF. DNA of the CDR3: TGTGCCAGCAGCGTAGTAGCGGGAGGTCAGGAGACCCAGTACTTC.

This sequence joins TRBV28 and TRBJ1-1; D is ambiguous. From germline, CDR1 is MDHEN and CDR2 SYDVKM. V was trimmed by 3 bases and J by 1 base, leaving 6 bases between them. This CDR3 region has 13 residues. DNA of the CDR3: TGTGCCAGCAGTTTGTTACAGAACACTGAAGCTTTCTTT. Residues: CASSLLQNTEAFF. Full variable domain (outside the CDR3, taken from reference TRBV28 and TRBJ1-1): DVKVTQSSRYLVKRTGEKVFLECVQDMDHENMFWYRQDPGLGLRLIYFSYDVKMKEKGDIPEGYSVSREKKERFSLILESASTNQTSMYLCASSLLQNTEAFFGQGTRLTVV.